The clone carrying this TCR beta chain was observed a few times. The antigen remains undetermined. Sequencing targeted expressed TCRB transcripts, as all isolated RNA had been reverse transcribed. The assay was immunoSEQ multiplex PCR, and TCRdb's table has in-frame clones only and misses some. The sample consists of about 740,000 clones, about an eighth of them appearing once. This sample is drawn from a study of beta chain features in type 1 diabetes. About the research overall: Taken together, all samples contributed some 100 million examined sorted cells.

Study conclusions and caveats: All four CD4+ subsets from Type 1 diabetes patients carried moderately but significantly shorter TCRB CDR3s. The question left open here concerned HLA type influencing TCRB rearrangement. Relative to healthy donors, patients appeared to have naive, central memory and Treg TCRB repertoires that were more similar. VDJ junctions in type 1 diabetes patients carried more deletions and fewer insertions.

CDR1 MGHDK and CDR2 SYGVNS come from the germline V gene. The CDR3 is made up of 13 amino acids. The germline V and J ends were trimmed by 6 bases and 6 bases, with 14 bases remaining between them. This sequence was found in a man between 18 and 35 years old with type 1 diabetes. Sequenced: naive CD4+ T cells from blood. The chain is built from TRBV25-1 and TRBJ1-2; D ambiguous. CDR3 nucleotides: TGTGCCAGCAGCGAACGGCCTCCCCATGGCTACACCTTC. Its translation: CASSERPPHGYTF.